One sample yielded the 22 T cell receptor beta chains listed below, sequenced in a study of cytomegalovirus exposure and HLA in healthy donors. The primer mix had 60 Vbeta and 13 Jbeta primers. Assay: immunoSEQ multiplex PCR; the TCRdb copy retains only in-frame clones and omits some. The sample includes roughly 220,000 clones, around 75% of them seen just once. Sequenced material: PBMCs. The receptor source for this set is a woman aged 25 to 45 in good health and CMV-seronegative.

The V gene is TRBV2, the J gene TRBJ2-5; 9 bases fit TRBD2. Unmatched junction bases numbered 8, after V lost 9 bases and J lost 3 bases. The CDR3 loop spans 14 amino acids. Per germline, CDR1 SNHLY and CDR2 FYNNEI. CDR3 protein: CAREVAGEKETQYF. The CDR3 DNA is TGTGCCAGAGAGGTAGCGGGAGAAAAAGAGACCCAGTACTTC.

This sequence joins TRBV7-2 and TRBJ1-4; TRBD1 matches 8 bases. Trimming cost V 5 bases and J 8 bases; bases outside gene matches: 7. CDR3 length: 14 residues. From germline, CDR1 is SGHTA and CDR2 FQGNSA. In nucleotides, the CDR3 is TGTGCCAGCAGCAGAGGGACAGGACGAGAAAAACTGTTTTTT. Encoded protein: CASSRGTGREKLFF.

This clone was seen a few times. This chain connects TRBV7-3 to TRBJ2-7, with D unresolved. The germline gives CDR1 SGHTA, CDR2 FQGTGA. Trimming removed 2 bases at V and 6 bases at J, with 11 bases between. CDR3 length: 13 residues. CDR3 region: CASSLVYRSEQYF. As DNA, the CDR3 is TGTGCCAGCAGCTTAGTTTACCGGAGCGAGCAGTACTTC.

This clone was recorded only once. V is TRBV15 and J is TRBJ2-1, with TRBD2 matching 7 bases. The CDR3 is 13 residues long. After removal of 10 bases from V and 3 bases from J, the junction contained 6 bases not matched to a gene. The germline V gene has CDR1 LNHNV and CDR2 YYDKDF (reference sequence). CDR3 residues: CAIAGGGYNEQFF. For the CDR3, the DNA is TGTGCCATAGCGGGCGGGGGCTACAATGAGCAGTTCTTC.

The rearrangement uses TRBV9 and TRBJ2-5; 7 bases match TRBD1. This CDR3 has 16 amino acids. V lost 4 bases, J lost 2 bases, and 11 bases stayed unmatched. Germline CDR1 is SGDLS and CDR2 is YYNGEE. CDR3 nucleotide sequence: TGTGCCAGCAGCCCGGGACGGACAGGAGGTCAAGAGACCCAGTACTTC. It encodes CASSPGRTGGQETQYF.

CDR3 region: CASSLGGTTSYEQYF. In nucleotides, the CDR3 is TGCGCCAGCAGCTTGGGCGGTACGACCTCCTACGAGCAGTACTTC. The rearrangement joins TRBV5-1 to TRBJ2-7; D call uncertain. Looked up from germline, CDR1 is SGHRS and CDR2 is YFSETQ. Trimming pared 0 bases from V and 0 bases from J, leaving 10 bases between. The CDR3 length is 15 residues.

V usage is TRBV19 and J usage is TRBJ2-2, with 13 nucleotides matching TRBD2. The CDR3 extends over 19 amino acids. V gave up 5 bases and J gave up 7 bases; unmatched junction bases: 16. In germline, CDR1 is LNHDA, CDR2 SQIVND (reference sequence). The CDR3: CASSPPVTSGGAKVGELFF. CDR3 DNA: TGTGCCAGTAGTCCGCCCGTTACTAGCGGGGGGGCTAAGGTCGGGGAGCTGTTTTTT.

The chain has TRBV30 and TRBJ1-1, with D possibly matching TRBD1 (5 bases). The CDR3 loop spans 14 amino acids. The V end lost 1 base, the J end lost 1 base, and 10 bases lay between the germline ends. CDR1 is GTSNPN, CDR2 SVGIG, per germline (reference sequence). The chain's CDR3 is CAWSGHRPNTEAFF. CDR3 nucleotide sequence: TGTGCCTGGAGTGGCCACAGGCCGAACACTGAAGCTTTCTTT.

This clone turned up a few times. The chain's CDR3 is CASSLGLAGESSYNEQFF. The CDR3 DNA reads TGTGCCAGCAGCCTAGGGTTGGCGGGGGAAAGCTCCTACAATGAGCAGTTCTTC. V gene TRBV4-2 combines with J gene TRBJ2-1; TRBD2 agrees at 7 bases. Losses at the gene ends were 4 bases for V and 0 bases for J; bases not matched to a gene: 12. CDR1 and CDR2 (germline): LGHNA, YNFKEQ. The CDR3 runs 18 residues.

This clone has only a few counts. This chain joins TRBV6-5 and TRBJ2-1; tentatively, D is TRBD2 (6 bases). CDR1 is MNHEY, CDR2 SVGAGI, per germline. This CDR3 has 15 residues. V was clipped by 5 bases and J by 3 bases, with 14 bases between them. CDR3 amino acids: CASSAGTVFYNEQFF. For the CDR3, the DNA is TGTGCCAGCAGTGCGGGGACGGTATTCTACAATGAGCAGTTCTTC.

This clone was observed a handful of times. This rearrangement joins TRBV7-9 to TRBJ2-3; 9 nucleotides align to TRBD1. CDR3 length equals 14 residues. Germline V CDR1 and CDR2: SEHNR, FQNEAQ (reference sequence). With V trimmed by 5 bases and J by 6 bases, 6 bases remained unmatched. Here the CDR3 DNA reads TGTGCCAGCAGCCTCGGGACAGGGTTTGATACGCAGTATTTT. As protein: CASSLGTGFDTQYF.

The V call is TRBV10-1, the J call TRBJ2-3; 8 bases are a match to TRBD2. In germline, CDR1 is WNHNN, CDR2 SYGVQD (reference sequence). The J segment lost 0 bases and the V segment lost 4 bases, leaving 6 bases of the junction unmatched. This CDR3 contains 16 residues. CDR3 amino acids: CASSGQASGSTDTQYF. CDR3 in DNA: TGCGCCAGCAGTGGACAGGCTAGCGGGAGCACAGATACGCAGTATTTT.

The rearrangement links TRBV9 to TRBJ2-7, with TRBD2 as a possible D gene (6 bases). Trimming pared 3 bases from V and 3 bases from J, leaving 10 bases between. Germline V gene sequence: CDR1 SGDLS, CDR2 YYNGEE. The length of the CDR3 is 13 residues. The CDR3 region has the DNA TGTGCCAGCAGCGGCGGGGCCAACTACGAGCAGTACTTC. This encodes CASSGGANYEQYF.

This chain connects TRBV2 to TRBJ1-4; 9 bases fit TRBD1. V lost 6 bases to trimming and J lost 6 bases; unmatched junction nucleotides: 8. Germline CDR1 and CDR2: SNHLY and FYNNEI. The CDR3 totals 15 residues. The CDR3 DNA follows: TGTGCCAGCAGCGACCCGGGACAGGGATATGAAAAACTGTTTTTT. Protein product: CASSDPGQGYEKLFF.

This clone was seen a single time. The chain couples TRBV6-1 to TRBJ1-4; 8 bases align to TRBD1. Germline V gene lookup returns CDR1 MNHNS and CDR2 SASEGT. This CDR3 has 16 amino acids. The junction had 6 bases not matched to a gene; V was cut back by 3 bases and J by 3 bases. CDR3 nucleotides: TGTGCCAGCAGTGACGAAACAGGGGGGCCTAATGAAAAACTGTTTTTT. It encodes CASSDETGGPNEKLFF.

The rearrangement links TRBV5-1 to TRBJ2-3; D may be TRBD2 (6 bases). V was pared by 3 bases and J by 1 base, with 9 bases between. CDR1 SGHRS and CDR2 YFSETQ come from the germline V gene. This CDR3 is 14 amino acids long. The CDR3 nucleotides are TGCGCCAGCAGCTCAGAGCGGGGCACAGATACGCAGTATTTT. Translating it yields CASSSERGTDTQYF.

The chain carries TRBV14 and TRBJ2-2, with D perhaps matching TRBD2 (5 bases). The CDR3 consists of 17 residues. V lost 0 bases and J lost 6, with 17 bases in between. Germline V gene data show CDR1 as SGHDN and CDR2 as FVKESK. In DNA, the CDR3 is TGTGCCAGCAGCCAAGAATGGGAAGGGAGATTGGCCGGGGAGCTGTTTTTT. Residues: CASSQEWEGRLAGELFF.

The chain uses TRBV5-6 and TRBJ2-5; TRBD2 matches 8 bases. The DNA end lines up better with TRBJ2-7; the J call may be wrong. Germline CDR1 is SGHDT and CDR2 is YYEEEE. The CDR3 loop spans 15 amino acids. The chain's CDR3 is CASSTSSGGRDEQYF. In nucleotides, the CDR3 is TGTGCCAGCAGCACCTCCAGCGGGGGCCGGGACGAGCAGTACTTC.

The chain has TRBV6-6 and TRBJ2-2, with 11 bases that match TRBD2. CDR1 MNHNY and CDR2 SVGAGI come from the germline V gene (reference sequence). The length of the CDR3 is 15 residues. With V trimmed by 5 bases and J by 5 bases, 4 bases remained unmatched. The CDR3 DNA follows: TGTGCCAGCAGTGAGCTAGCGGGAGGAACCGGGGAGCTGTTTTTT. This codes for CASSELAGGTGELFF.

The V and J genes are TRBV27 and TRBJ1-4; D call uncertain. Looked up from germline, CDR1 is MNHEY and CDR2 is SMNVEV (reference sequence). V shed 1 base and J shed 5 bases, with 11 bases lying between them. This CDR3 is 15 amino acids long. CDR3 sequence: CASSLYGRANEKLFF. CDR3 bases: TGTGCCAGCAGTTTATATGGGAGGGCCAATGAAAAACTGTTTTTT.

As DNA, the CDR3 is TGCGCCAGCAGTGACTCGGGACAGGGGCCTAACTATGGCTACACCTTC. Its protein product is CASSDSGQGPNYGYTF. The chain recombines TRBV10-2 with TRBJ1-2, with 10 bases identical to TRBD1. The CDR3 totals 16 residues. The ends lost 3 bases at V and 0 bases at J; junction bases unmatched: 4. From germline, CDR1 is WSHSY and CDR2 SAAADI.

This clone has a single count. The CDR3 DNA follows: TGCAGCGTTGTATGGTCTAGCTCCTTAACCATCAATGAGCAGTTCTTC. Its protein product is CSVVWSSSLTINEQFF. This chain uses TRBV29-1 with TRBJ2-1, with D maybe TRBD2 (5 bases). The CDR3 totals 16 residues. Between the trimmed V and J ends, which lost 4 bases and 6 bases, there was a span of 22 bases. CDR1 is SQVTM, CDR2 ANQGSEA, per germline.